This T cell receptor (beta chain) was sequenced in a study of CD8+CD57+ T cells in acquired aplastic anemia. Turning to the study itself: Each DNA sample taken from sorted CD4+ and CD8+ cells came to 2.5 to 4 ug on average. Researchers reported that healthy donors averaged approximately 9.8 million reads for CD4+ cells.

Profiling that covered TCR beta VDJ and CDR3 relied on genomic DNA as its template. MiXCR was run by TCRdb on the reads, yielding one entry per CDR3 protein. The sample has about 210,000 distinct CDR3 sequences, approximately 60% seen once. Study findings and constraints: Patients versus controls showed no significant CD8+ Simpson's diversity difference.

The germline gives CDR1 SQVTM, CDR2 ANQGSEA. This CDR3 is 14 amino acids long. V gave up 5 bases and J gave up 7 bases; unmatched junction bases: 8. This clonotype was counted a few times. Its cognate antigen is unknown. The chain joins TRBV29-1 to TRBJ2-2; 9 bases line up with TRBD1. The TCR sequence derives from a human donor in good health. Material for sequencing was sorted CD4+, CD8+, or CD8+CD57+ T cells (not recorded which) from PBMCs. The CDR3 DNA sequence: TGCAGCGTTAGGCGGGACAGGGAAGGCGGGGAGCTGTTTTTT. Translation: CSVRRDREGGELFF.